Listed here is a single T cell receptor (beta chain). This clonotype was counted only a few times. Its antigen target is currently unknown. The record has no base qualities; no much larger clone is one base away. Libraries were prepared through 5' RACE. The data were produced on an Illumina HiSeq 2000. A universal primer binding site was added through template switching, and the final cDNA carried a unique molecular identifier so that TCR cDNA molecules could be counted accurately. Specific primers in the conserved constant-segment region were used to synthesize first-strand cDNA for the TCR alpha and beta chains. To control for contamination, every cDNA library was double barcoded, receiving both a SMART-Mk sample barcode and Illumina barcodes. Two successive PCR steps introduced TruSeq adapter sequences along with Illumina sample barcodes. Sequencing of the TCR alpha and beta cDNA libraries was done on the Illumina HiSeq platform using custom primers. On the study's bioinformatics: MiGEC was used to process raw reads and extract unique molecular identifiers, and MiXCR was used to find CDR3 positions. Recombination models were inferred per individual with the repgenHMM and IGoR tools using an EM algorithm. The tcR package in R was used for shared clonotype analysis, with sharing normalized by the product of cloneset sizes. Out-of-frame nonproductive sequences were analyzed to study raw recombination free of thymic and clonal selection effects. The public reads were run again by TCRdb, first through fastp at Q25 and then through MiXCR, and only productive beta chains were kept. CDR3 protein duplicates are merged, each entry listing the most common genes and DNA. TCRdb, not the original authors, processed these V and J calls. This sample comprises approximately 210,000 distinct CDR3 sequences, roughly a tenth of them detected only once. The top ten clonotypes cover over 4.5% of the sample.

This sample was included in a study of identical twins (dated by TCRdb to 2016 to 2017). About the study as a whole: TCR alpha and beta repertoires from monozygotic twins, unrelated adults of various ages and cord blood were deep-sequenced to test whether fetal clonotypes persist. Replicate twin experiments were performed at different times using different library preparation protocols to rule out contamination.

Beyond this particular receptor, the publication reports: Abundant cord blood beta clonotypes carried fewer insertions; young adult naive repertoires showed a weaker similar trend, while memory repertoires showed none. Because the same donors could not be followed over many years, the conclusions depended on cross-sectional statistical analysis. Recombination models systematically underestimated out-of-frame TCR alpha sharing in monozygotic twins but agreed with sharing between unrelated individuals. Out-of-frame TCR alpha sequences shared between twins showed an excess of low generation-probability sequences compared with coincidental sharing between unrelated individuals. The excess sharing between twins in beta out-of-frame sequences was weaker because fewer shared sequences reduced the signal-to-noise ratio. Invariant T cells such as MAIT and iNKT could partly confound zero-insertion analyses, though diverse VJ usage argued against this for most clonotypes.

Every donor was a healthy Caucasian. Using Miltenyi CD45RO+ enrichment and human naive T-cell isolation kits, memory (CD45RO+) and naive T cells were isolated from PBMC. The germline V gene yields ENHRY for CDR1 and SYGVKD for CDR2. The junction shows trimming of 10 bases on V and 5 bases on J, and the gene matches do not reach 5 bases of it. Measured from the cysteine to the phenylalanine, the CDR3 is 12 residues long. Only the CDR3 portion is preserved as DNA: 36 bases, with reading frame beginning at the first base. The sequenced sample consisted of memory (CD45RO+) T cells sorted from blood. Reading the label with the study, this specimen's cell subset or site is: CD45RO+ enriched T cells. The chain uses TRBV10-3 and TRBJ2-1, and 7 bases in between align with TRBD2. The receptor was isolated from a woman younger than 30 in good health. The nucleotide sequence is TGTGCCACCTGGGGGGGAAACAATGAGCAGTTCTTC. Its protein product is CATWGGNNEQFF.